The 25 T cell receptor beta chains presented below share a single source sample, sequenced in a study of CD8+CD57+ T cells in acquired aplastic anemia. Template material for TCR beta VDJ and CDR3 profiling consisted of genomic DNA. In TCRdb, the reads were re-called with MiXCR into one record per CDR3 protein. Here the sample spans 170,000 or so distinct CDR3 sequences, roughly 65% being singletons. For sequencing, patients were chosen who had shown expansion of CD8+CD57+ cells by flow cytometry. Sequencing was performed on sorted CD4+, CD8+, or CD8+CD57+ T cells (not recorded which) from PBMCs. Receptors originate from a human donor with aplastic anemia.

The chain employs TRBV4-1 and TRBJ2-7, with D perhaps TRBD2 (5 bases). The CDR3 has 14 residues. V dropped 5 bases and J dropped 2 bases, with 13 bases sitting between them. CDR1 is MGHRA and CDR2 is YSYEKL in the germline V gene. Here the CDR3 DNA reads TGCGCCAGCAGCGAGGGTCCGTCCCCCTACGAGCAGTACTTC. Protein: CASSEGPSPYEQYF.

This clonotype has ten or more counts. The chain couples TRBV7-8 to TRBJ1-1; 8 bases line up with TRBD1. CDR1 SGHVS and CDR2 FQNEAQ come from the germline V gene. This CDR3 has 15 residues. Trimming took 7 bases from V and 1 from J; bases not matched to a gene: 8. CDR3 region: CASKLTGTGNTEAFF. The CDR3 bases are TGTGCCAGCAAACTCACCGGGACAGGGAACACTGAAGCTTTCTTT.

This chain uses TRBV2 with TRBJ2-6; 7 nucleotides align to TRBD1. This CDR3 contains 17 residues. CDR1 is SNHLY and CDR2 is FYNNEI in the germline V gene. Germline trimming cut 6 bases from V and 2 bases from J; bases unmatched to any gene: 10. Here the CDR3 reads CASRLGTVFPGANVLTF. The CDR3 coding sequence is TGTGCCAGCAGGCTCGGGACAGTCTTTCCTGGGGCCAACGTCCTGACTTTC.

The sample holds one count of this clonotype. The gene calls are TRBV7-2 and TRBJ2-2, with D possibly TRBD1 on 6 matching bases. CDR3 length: 16 residues. The V and J ends lost 2 bases and 2 bases respectively, with 12 bases between them. Germline V gene lookup returns CDR1 SGHTA and CDR2 FQGNSA. The CDR3 loop is CASSLLRTVNTGELFF. For the CDR3, the DNA is TGTGCCAGCAGCTTATTAAGGACAGTCAACACCGGGGAGCTGTTTTTT.

Ten or more counts support this clonotype. The rearrangement links TRBV7-9 to TRBJ2-7; D is ambiguous. CDR3 length: 12 residues. Germline values: CDR1 SEHNR, CDR2 FQNEAQ (reference sequence). Trimming shortened V by 3 bases and J by 0 bases, and 3 bases separated the two germline ends. CDR3 protein: CASSFSSYEQYF. In DNA form, the CDR3 reads TGTGCCAGCAGCTTTAGCTCCTACGAGCAGTACTTC.

Ten or more counts support this clonotype. Here the CDR3 reads CASSPEGGSNEQFF. CDR3 coding DNA: TGTGCCAGCAGTCCTGAGGGGGGCTCCAATGAGCAGTTCTTC. The J gene is TRBJ2-1, the V gene TRBV12-3 or TRBV12-4; perhaps D is TRBD1 or TRBD2 (6 bases each). V lost 5 bases, J lost 6 bases, and 14 bases lay in between. This CDR3 comprises 14 residues.

As concerns this clonotype: Possible read error: a much larger clone is one base away. The CDR3 here is CASSLGATEASF. The CDR3 DNA is TGCGCCAGCAGCCTCGGGGCAACTGAAGCTTCCTTT. The chain is built from TRBV5-1 and TRBJ1-1; possibly TRBD1 for D (5 bases). The CDR3 extends over 12 amino acids. The germline CDR1 and CDR2 sequences are SGHRS and YFSETQ.

This clonotype was picked up one time. V and J are TRBV10-1 and TRBJ2-7; either TRBD1 or TRBD2 may fit D (5 bases each). Germline assignment: CDR1 WNHNN and CDR2 SYGVQD (reference sequence). V lost 3 bases and J lost 5, with 17 bases in between. This CDR3 contains 15 residues. DNA for the CDR3: TGCGCCAGCAGTGAAGTTGGCGAGGGGCCCAACGAGCAGTACTTC. This sequence encodes CASSEVGEGPNEQYF.

In its sample, this clonotype was seen many times. V usage is TRBV19 and J usage is TRBJ1-2; 8 nucleotides align to TRBD1. The germline V gene encodes CDR1 LNHDA and CDR2 SQIVND (reference sequence). V shed 2 bases and J 7 bases; nucleotides not matched to a gene: 3. This CDR3 region has 13 residues. The CDR3 here is CASSIQGAFGYTF. The CDR3 nucleotides read TGTGCCAGTAGTATACAGGGGGCCTTTGGCTACACCTTC.

This rearrangement joins TRBV9 to TRBJ2-3; TRBD2 agrees at 7 bases. CDR1 and CDR2 (germline): SGDLS, YYNGEE. V gave up 5 bases and J gave up 2 bases; unmatched junction bases: 2. The CDR3 consists of 13 residues. The CDR3 sequence is CASRGRATDTQYF. The CDR3 DNA reads as TGTGCCAGCAGGGGGAGGGCCACAGATACGCAGTATTTT.

This clonotype was seen just once. The V call is TRBV24-1, the J call TRBJ2-2, with D possibly being TRBD1 or TRBD2 (5 bases each). There are 18 residues in the CDR3. CDR1 is KGHDR, CDR2 SFDVKD, per germline. V lost 4 bases to trimming and J lost 4 bases, with 21 bases between them. CDR3 sequence reads: CATSEIYVRGDATGELFF. DNA of the CDR3: TGTGCCACCAGTGAAATATACGTACGGGGCGACGCCACCGGGGAGCTGTTTTTT.

This clonotype was found many times. V gene TRBV7-6 combines with J gene TRBJ1-1, with TRBD1 as a possible D gene (6 bases). Germline V lookup: CDR1 SGHVS, CDR2 FNYEAQ. The CDR3 extends over 13 amino acids. V was clipped by 4 bases and J by 5 bases, with 11 bases between them. CDR3 sequence (DNA): TGTGCCAGCAGCTCCGGAGGGGGAACTGAAGCTTTCTTT. This translates into CASSSGGGTEAFF.

Concerning this clonotype: Germline is not matched at one junction end, which may reflect a read error. The chain couples TRBV29-1 to TRBJ2-7; D could derive from TRBD1 or TRBD2 (5 bases each). Germline CDR1 SQVTM, CDR2 ANQGSEA. The CDR3 contains 13 residues. CDR3 region: CASRRDPFYVQYF. The DNA of the CDR3 is TGTGCCAGCAGAAGGGACCCATTCTACGTGCAGTACTTC.

The chain links TRBV20-1 to TRBJ1-5, with unresolved D. The germline V and J ends were trimmed by 2 bases and 2 bases, with 13 bases remaining between them. The CDR3 consists of 15 residues. CDR1 is DFQATT and CDR2 is SNEGSKA in the germline V gene (reference sequence). The CDR3 loop reads CSARSSVNGNQPQHF. The CDR3 region has the DNA TGCAGTGCTAGAAGCAGCGTAAATGGCAATCAGCCCCAGCATTTT.

V and J are TRBV24-1 and TRBJ1-5; D is ambiguous. This CDR3 is built from 14 residues. Germline loops: CDR1 KGHDR, CDR2 SFDVKD. Trimming stripped 5 bases from V and 3 bases from J, with 10 bases between. The CDR3 is CATSGSVFNQPQHF. The DNA of the CDR3 is TGTGCCACCAGTGGTTCAGTCTTCAATCAGCCCCAGCATTTT.

At least ten counts were recorded for this clonotype. The rearrangement links TRBV12-3 or TRBV12-4 to TRBJ1-1, with D maybe TRBD1 (5 bases). Trimming stripped 9 bases from V and 1 base from J, with 30 bases between. The CDR3 is made up of 19 amino acids. The CDR3 nucleotides read TGTGCCAGTACCTACCTGGTGGCCGGGGGAGTTAGTTGGAACACTGAAGCTTTCTTT. Translated: CASTYLVAGGVSWNTEAFF.

V gene TRBV10-3 combines with J gene TRBJ2-3; a possible D gene is TRBD2 (6 bases). This CDR3 is built from 12 residues. V was pared by 4 bases and J by 6 bases, with 8 bases between. Germline CDR1 reads ENHRY; CDR2 reads SYGVKD. The CDR3 DNA reads TGTGCCATCAGTGGACTAGTGGATACGCAGTATTTT. Translated: CAISGLVDTQYF.

The chain is built from TRBV11-1 and TRBJ2-7; TRBD1 agrees at 8 bases. Per the germline V gene, CDR1 is SGHAT and CDR2 is FQDESV (reference sequence). The J segment lost 3 bases and the V segment lost 1 base, leaving 5 bases of the junction unmatched. The CDR3 length is 15 residues. The CDR3 here is CASSLGLDRVYEQYF. The CDR3 coding sequence is TGTGCCAGCAGCTTAGGGCTGGACAGGGTCTACGAGCAGTACTTC.

The chain joins TRBV20-1 to TRBJ1-1; D might be TRBD1 (5 bases). V lost 5 bases and J lost 0, with 13 bases in between. CDR3 length equals 14 residues. CDR1 and CDR2 from the germline V gene are DFQATT and SNEGSKA (reference sequence). This CDR3 is CSARLGGVNTEAFF. DNA for the CDR3: TGCAGTGCTCGCCTTGGGGGGGTGAACACTGAAGCTTTCTTT.

This chain connects TRBV9 to TRBJ1-5; D is possibly TRBD1 (6 bases). Trimming shortened V by 3 bases and J by 7 bases, and 14 bases separated the two germline ends. The CDR3 consists of 14 residues. Germline CDR1 SGDLS, CDR2 YYNGEE. The CDR3 DNA sequence: TGTGCCAGCAGCGCAGAACAGGGTAGCCAGCCCCAGCATTTT. Protein: CASSAEQGSQPQHF.

V is TRBV7-6 and J is TRBJ2-5; tentative D call: TRBD2 (5 bases). Trimming shortened V by 5 bases and J by 1 base, and 11 bases separated the two germline ends. CDR3 size: 14 residues. The germline V gene has CDR1 SGHVS and CDR2 FNYEAQ. The CDR3 sequence is CASSAERAQETQYF. The DNA of the CDR3 is TGTGCCAGCAGCGCGGAGAGGGCCCAAGAGACCCAGTACTTC.

The rearrangement uses TRBV10-3 and TRBJ1-5; 7 bases match TRBD1. V was pared by 2 bases and J by 4 bases, with 8 bases of the junction left unmatched. The CDR3 runs 16 residues. Per the germline V gene, CDR1 is ENHRY and CDR2 is SYGVKD. CDR3 bases: TGTGCCATCAGTGAGAGAGGGACAGCTAGTAATCAGCCCCAGCATTTT. It is translated as CAISERGTASNQPQHF.

The chain couples TRBV7-4 to TRBJ2-7, with TRBD1 identical over 9 bases. CDR1 SGHVT and CDR2 SQSDAQ come from the germline V gene. V was clipped by 5 bases and J by 4 bases; unmatched bases: 9. The CDR3 length is 15 residues. CDR3 coding DNA: TGTGCCAGCAGCACCCCGGGACAGGGCGCTTACGAGCAGTACTTC. Encoded protein: CASSTPGQGAYEQYF.

J is TRBJ2-1 and V is TRBV20-1, with 8 bases identical to TRBD1. The CDR3 is 14 residues long. The junction had 2 bases not matched to a gene; V was cut back by 3 bases and J by 1 base. Germline CDR1 DFQATT, CDR2 SNEGSKA (reference sequence). The CDR3 sequence is CSARDRDSYNEQFF. The CDR3, as DNA: TGCAGTGCTAGGGACAGGGATTCCTACAATGAGCAGTTCTTC.

The genes are TRBV15 and TRBJ2-7, with D possibly being TRBD1 (6 bases). CDR3 length equals 18 residues. Germline CDR1 and CDR2: LNHNV and YYDKDF (reference sequence). Trimming stripped 3 bases from V and 5 bases from J, with 26 bases between. The DNA for the CDR3 is TGTGCCACCAGCAGTGAAAGGGTATACGGGCAGGGGCAGGACGAGCAGTACTTC. Its protein product is CATSSERVYGQGQDEQYF.